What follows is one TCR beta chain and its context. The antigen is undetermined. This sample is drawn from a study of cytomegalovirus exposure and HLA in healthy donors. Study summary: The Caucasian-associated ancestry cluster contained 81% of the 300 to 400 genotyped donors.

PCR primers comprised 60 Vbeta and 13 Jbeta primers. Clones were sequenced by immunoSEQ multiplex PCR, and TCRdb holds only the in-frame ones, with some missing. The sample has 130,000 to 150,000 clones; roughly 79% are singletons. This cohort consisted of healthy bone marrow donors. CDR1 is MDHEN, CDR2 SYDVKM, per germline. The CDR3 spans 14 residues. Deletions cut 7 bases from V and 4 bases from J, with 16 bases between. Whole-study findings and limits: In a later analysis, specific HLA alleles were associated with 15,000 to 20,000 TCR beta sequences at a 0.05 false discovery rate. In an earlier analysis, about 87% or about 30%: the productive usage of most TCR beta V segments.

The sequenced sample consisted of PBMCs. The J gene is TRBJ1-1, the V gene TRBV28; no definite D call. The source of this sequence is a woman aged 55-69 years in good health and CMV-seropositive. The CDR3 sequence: CASTPPNYGTEAFF. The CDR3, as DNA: TGTGCCAGCACCCCCCCCAACTATGGCACTGAAGCTTTCTTT.